This T cell receptor beta chain originates from a study of blood T cell repertoires in COVID-19 (TCRdb year 2020). Broadly, across the study: Collaborator samples came from the United States, Italy and Spain and covered acute and convalescent phases of COVID-19. Nearly every sample came with metadata listing a de-identified subject ID, COVID-19 status, age in years and sex. Subjects who had been exposed to COVID-19, were actively infected with it, or had recovered from it provided the deeply sampled blood TCRbeta repertoires that made up the dataset. The repertoires were released in a freely available public database intended as a resource for research on the immune response to SARS-CoV-2. Samples came from the ongoing ImmuneRACE study (first 160 participants) plus 1,254 subjects from 6 global collaborators. Where HLA class I and class II types were available, the types were taken from metadata supplied by the sample provider, not from assay-based typing. The prospective study material was composed of cDNA or gDNA derived from T cells, B-cell-depleted T cells, or PBMCs.

In the prospective study, participants were roughly 18 to 95 years old, resided in 24 geographic areas of the United States, and were enrolled through a virtual design. In the prospective study, cohorts were assigned on the basis of participant-reported clinical history obtained from a screening survey and a study questionnaire. In the prospective study, whole blood, serum and a nasopharyngeal or oropharyngeal swab were collected from each participant by mobile phlebotomists. Over a roughly 2-month period, participants in the prospective study had the option of providing additional blood draws and questionnaires. Blood samples from the prospective study were shipped frozen or at room temperature prior to DNA extraction. V is reduced by 5 bases and J by 6 bases, leaving a spacing of 20 bases between them. CDR1 and CDR2 are read off the germline V gene as SGHTA and FQGNSA. Inclusive of the bounding cysteine and phenylalanine, the CDR3 is 15 residues long. The read is trimmed to its CDR3 DNA, 45 bases read in frame from base 1.

What the work shows at the level of the full study, not this receptor alone: The amount of clinical and demographic metadata varied by source and participant and was provided uncurated.

About this clone itself: The antigen it binds to is not known. No per-base quality is available; no much larger clone lies one base away.

TCRbeta CDR3 regions were amplified from genomic DNA using the immunoSEQ Assay, a bias-controlled multiplex PCR. The paper's data handling went like this. Within the assay, amplification of reference gene primers was used to estimate how many nucleated cells each sample contained. Sequence reads were collapsed and filtered to measure the absolute abundance of every unique TCRbeta CDR3 rearrangement. Productive Simpson clonality was computed per sample as the square root of Simpson's diversity index over productive rearrangements. The table comes from immuneACCESS by way of TCRdb, which keeps in-frame sequences with V and J called. Part of the clones is missing from these tables; in studies checked, under half for an unresolved V gene and the rest for unknown reasons. That table is the source of V, J and clone size, and D and trimming were worked out from the DNA. Recorded for this sample are around 180,000 clones; approximately 92% of them occurred a single time. Around 2.3% of the sample is taken by the ten largest.

The receptor chain draws on TRBV7-2 and TRBJ2-7, and TRBD1 may be the D gene, going by 5 matching bases. The origin of this receptor is a woman aged 40 to 50 with acute COVID-19. Input material: PBMCs or T cells enriched from blood (not recorded which). The sequence in DNA is TGTGCCAGCAGCCCCGACTGGAATCAGGACATCGAGCAGTACTTC. Its protein reads: CASSPDWNQDIEQYF.